This TCR beta chain appears in the sequencing data of a study of cytomegalovirus exposure and HLA in healthy donors. Study-level information: There were fewer than 130 million unique TCR beta sequences, drawn from approximately 180 million T cells, in an earlier analysis. Broader study findings: TCR beta V segments were, for the most part, productive about 87% or about 30% of the time in an earlier analysis.

Worth noting for this clone: The antigen is not known.

Donors had nominal health at sampling but likely had unrecorded immune exposures. Both 60 Vbeta primers and 13 Jbeta primers went into the PCR. Sequenced by immunoSEQ multiplex PCR; TCRdb stores in-frame clones only, minus some. The table shows 200,000 or so clones, with about nine tenths occurring only once. This clonotype was obtained from a young man in good health and CMV-seronegative. The specimen sequenced was PBMCs.

The CDR3: CASSLGGGGRPSEQFF. The DNA of the CDR3 is TGTGCCAGCAGCTTAGGGGGGGGAGGGAGGCCGTCGGAGCAGTTCTTC. V is TRBV7-8 and J is TRBJ2-1; the match to TRBD2 covers 7 bases. The V and J ends lost 1 base and 10 bases, in that order; junction bases with no gene match: 13. Germline values: CDR1 SGHVS, CDR2 FQNEAQ. The CDR3 length is 16 residues.